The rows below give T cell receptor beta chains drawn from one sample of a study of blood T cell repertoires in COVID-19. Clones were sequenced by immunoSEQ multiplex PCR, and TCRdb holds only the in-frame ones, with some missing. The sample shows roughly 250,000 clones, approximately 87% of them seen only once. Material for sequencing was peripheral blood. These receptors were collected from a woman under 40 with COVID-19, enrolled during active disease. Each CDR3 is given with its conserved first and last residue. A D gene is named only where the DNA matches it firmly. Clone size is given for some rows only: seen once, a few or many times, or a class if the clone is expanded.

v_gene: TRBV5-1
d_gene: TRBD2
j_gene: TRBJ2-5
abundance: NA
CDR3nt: TGCGCCAGCAGCTCCGGGGGGGCCGGGGAGACCCAGTACTTC
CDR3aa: CASSSGGAGETQYF

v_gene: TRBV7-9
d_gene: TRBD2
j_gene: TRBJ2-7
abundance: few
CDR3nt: TGTGCCAGCACATGGACTAGCGGGGATCCCTACGAGCAGTACTTC
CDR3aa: CASTWTSGDPYEQYF

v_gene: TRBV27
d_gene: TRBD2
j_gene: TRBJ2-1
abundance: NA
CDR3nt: TGTGCCAGCAATAAACTAGCGGGGGGGTACAATGAGCAGTTCTTC
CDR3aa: CASNKLAGGYNEQFF

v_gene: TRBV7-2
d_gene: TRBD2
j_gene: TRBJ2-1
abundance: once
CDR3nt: TGTGCCAGCAGCCGGGGGGGATCCTCCTACAATGAGCAGTTCTTC
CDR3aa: CASSRGGSSYNEQFF

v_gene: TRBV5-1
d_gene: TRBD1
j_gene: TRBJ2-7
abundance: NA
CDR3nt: TGCGCCAGCAGCTCCGGGACAGCGATTCCCTACGAGCAGTACTTC
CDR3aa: CASSSGTAIPYEQYF

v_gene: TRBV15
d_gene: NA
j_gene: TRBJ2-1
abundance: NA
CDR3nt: TGTGCCACCAGCAGAGACTTATCCCGGGACTGGGGAAACAATGAGCAGTTCTTC
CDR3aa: CATSRDLSRDWGNNEQFF

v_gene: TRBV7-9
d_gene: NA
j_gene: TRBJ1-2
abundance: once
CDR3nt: TGTGCCAGCAGCTTGGAGGCCGTGGGGGGTGGCTACACCTTC
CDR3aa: CASSLEAVGGGYTF

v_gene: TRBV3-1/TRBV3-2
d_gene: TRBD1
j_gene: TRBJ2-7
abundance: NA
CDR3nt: TGTGCCAGCAGCCAACAGGGGGCTGGGCAGTACTTC
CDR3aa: CASSQQGAGQYF

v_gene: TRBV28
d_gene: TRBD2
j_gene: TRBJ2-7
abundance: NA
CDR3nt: TGTGCCAGCAGACCCTTAGCGGGGTCCTACGAGCAGTACTTC
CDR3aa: CASRPLAGSYEQYF

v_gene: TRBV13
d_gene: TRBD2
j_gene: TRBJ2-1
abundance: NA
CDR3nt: TGTGCCAGCAGCTTTTCGCGTGGGACTAGCGGGGGGGCCAGGGCCTACAATGAGCAGTTCTTC
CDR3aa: CASSFSRGTSGGARAYNEQFF

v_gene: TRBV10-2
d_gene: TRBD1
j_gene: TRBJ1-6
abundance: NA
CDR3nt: TGCGCCAGCAGTGAAAGGGGGACAGGGACTTATAATTCACCCCTCCACTTT
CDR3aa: CASSERGTGTYNSPLHF